The 26 T cell receptor beta chains in this list originate from one sample, sequenced in a study of vaccination and CD4 T cells after COVID-19. The Oncomine TCR Beta short-read assay sequenced DNA from cultured CD4+ T cells. MiXCR, applied by TCRdb to the PCR reads, yields one record per CDR3 protein. Of more than 12,000 distinct CDR3 sequences in the sample, less than 35% were seen once. Treatment: roughly 11-day PBMC culture with coronavirus spike peptide pools or control peptides (ViraFEST assay). Their antigen targets remain unknown. This specimen was CD4+ T cells from blood, cultured in vitro, taken before SARS-CoV-2 vaccination. Receptors were obtained from a human donor who received a COVID-19 vaccine.

The table lists this clonotype with a few counts. The rearrangement links TRBV11-3 to TRBJ1-1; no clear D. V was trimmed by 6 bases and J by 1 base, leaving 9 bases between them. Germline loops: CDR1 SGHNT, CDR2 YENEEA. CDR3 length equals 13 residues. CDR3 protein: CASSHGRNTEAFF. The CDR3 region has the DNA TGTGCCAGCAGTCACGGACGGAACACTGAAGCTTTCTTT.

V usage is TRBV19 and J usage is TRBJ2-2; TRBD1 agrees at 11 bases. This CDR3 is built from 15 residues. J gave up 8 bases and V 7 bases, and 9 bases lay outside the gene matches. CDR1 and CDR2 from the germline V gene are LNHDA and SQIVND (reference sequence). The CDR3 DNA reads TGTGCCAGTATGGGGACAGGGGGAATTCGGGGGGAGCTGTTTTTT. Translated: CASMGTGGIRGELFF.

A few counts support this clonotype. J is TRBJ1-1 and V is TRBV20-1; 9 bases are a match to TRBD1. Germline values: CDR1 DFQATT, CDR2 SNEGSKA (reference sequence). With V trimmed by 3 bases and J by 1 base, 3 bases remained unmatched. The CDR3 is made up of 14 amino acids. DNA of the CDR3: TGCAGTGCTAGGGGGGGACAGGGGAACACTGAAGCTTTCTTT. Amino acid sequence: CSARGGQGNTEAFF.

In its sample, this clonotype was seen a few times. The V call is TRBV5-1, the J call TRBJ2-5, with 8 bases lining up with TRBD2. J gave up 4 bases and V 6 bases, and 14 bases lay outside the gene matches. CDR3 length: 16 residues. CDR1 and CDR2 from the germline V gene are SGHRS and YFSETQ. The CDR3 DNA reads TGCGCCAGCATTTTGCGGCGGGGGGTCAAACTAGAGACCCAGTACTTC. It codes for CASILRRGVKLETQYF. Together with reference TRBV5-1 and TRBJ2-5, the CDR3 gives the full variable domain: KAGVTQTPRYLIKTRGQQVTLSCSPISGHRSVSWYQQTPGQGLQFLFEYFSETQRNKGNFPGRFSGRQFSNSRSEMNVSTLELGDSALYLCASILRRGVKLETQYFGPGTRLLVL.

This sequence joins TRBV19 and TRBJ1-1, with 9 bases matching TRBD1. CDR1 is LNHDA, CDR2 SQIVND, per germline (reference sequence). After removal of 3 bases from V and 4 bases from J, the junction contained 6 bases not matched to a gene. There are 15 residues in the CDR3. The CDR3 protein is CASSMPGQGFTEAFF. The CDR3 coding sequence is TGTGCCAGTAGTATGCCGGGACAGGGATTCACTGAAGCTTTCTTT.

This clonotype was seen more than once but under ten times. The chain is built from TRBV12-3 or TRBV12-4 and TRBJ1-3, with D perhaps TRBD1 (6 bases). Trimming took 4 bases from V and 8 from J, leaving 15 bases between them. The CDR3 length is 14 residues. CDR3 nucleotides: TGTGCCAGCAGTTCAGGGGCGGCTTCGGACACCATATATTTT. Amino acids: CASSSGAASDTIYF.

This clonotype has a handful of counts. The gene calls are TRBV6-2 or TRBV6-3 and TRBJ2-3, with D perhaps TRBD1 (6 bases). The CDR3 runs to 15 residues. Germline V gene sequence: CDR1 MNHEY, CDR2 SVGEGT. With 4 bases removed from V and 7 bases from J, the gap between germline ends came to 18 bases. CDR3 in amino acids: CASSWDLSGTYTQYF. In DNA form, the CDR3 reads TGTGCCAGCAGTTGGGACCTATCCGGGACATATACGCAGTATTTT.

This clonotype was counted only a few times. The chain is built from TRBV7-2 and TRBJ2-5; 10 bases match TRBD2. The CDR3 length is 21 residues. The V gene end was trimmed by 2 bases and the J gene end by 1 base; junction bases not matched to a gene: 19. Germline V gene data show CDR1 as SGHTA and CDR2 as FQGNSA. In nucleotides, the CDR3 is TGTGCCAGCAGCTTAAGGGGACTCCGTCGAGCTAGCGGGGGTCCCCAAGAGACCCAGTACTTC. Residues: CASSLRGLRRASGGPQETQYF.

The chain employs TRBV5-1 and TRBJ2-5, with D possibly TRBD1 on 6 matching bases. Trimming removed 2 bases from V and 3 bases from J, with 11 bases in between. The V gene's germline CDR1 is SGHRS and CDR2 YFSETQ. This CDR3 is 14 amino acids long. The CDR3 is CASSLTGGEETQYF. The CDR3 DNA is TGCGCCAGCAGCTTAACTGGGGGCGAAGAGACCCAGTACTTC.

This clonotype is judged medium-sized. This chain connects TRBV10-3 to TRBJ2-2, with TRBD2 matching 9 bases. The CDR3 totals 14 residues. V lost 7 bases and J lost 5; bases outside the gene matches: 5. Germline CDR1 ENHRY, CDR2 SYGVKD. CDR3 DNA sequence: TGTGCCATCATGGCGGGGGGGCGTACCGGGGAGCTGTTTTTT. Protein sequence: CAIMAGGRTGELFF.

This clonotype was counted only a few times. The chain combines TRBV7-2 with TRBJ2-1; 10 bases are shared with TRBD2. The CDR3 totals 15 residues. With 5 bases clipped from V and 7 bases from J, the junction kept 8 bases outside the gene matches. Germline V gene sequence: CDR1 SGHTA, CDR2 FQGNSA. CDR3 sequence reads: CASSQSGGAVNEQFF. Here the CDR3 DNA reads TGTGCCAGCAGCCAAAGCGGGGGGGCCGTGAATGAGCAGTTCTTC.

This rearrangement joins TRBV19 to TRBJ2-5, with D uncertain. Germline CDR1 reads LNHDA; CDR2 reads SQIVND (reference sequence). V dropped 6 bases and J dropped 5 bases, with 10 bases sitting between them. CDR3 size: 12 residues. The CDR3 region is CASSSRAETQYF. The CDR3 DNA reads as TGTGCCAGTAGCAGCCGGGCGGAGACCCAGTACTTC.

This sequence joins TRBV7-2 and TRBJ1-1; D is undetermined. In germline, CDR1 is SGHTA, CDR2 FQGNSA. Trimming took off 4 bases at V and 5 bases at J, with 17 bases between the two ends. The CDR3 is 15 residues long. In DNA form, the CDR3 reads TGTGCCAGCAGCTCCCTCGGGGAGGTGTCGACTGAAGCTTTCTTT. Translating gives CASSSLGEVSTEAFF.

This clonotype was counted a few times. The V gene is TRBV7-3, the J gene TRBJ2-3; 9 bases align to TRBD2. Germline V gene lookup returns CDR1 SGHTA and CDR2 FQGTGA. The V gene end was trimmed by 0 bases and the J gene end by 10 bases; junction bases not matched to a gene: 2. CDR3 length equals 13 residues. The CDR3 DNA follows: TGTGCCAGCAGCTTAACAGCGGGGGGCCCGCAGTATTTT. Translation: CASSLTAGGPQYF.

The table lists this clonotype with a few counts. The V call is TRBV2, the J call TRBJ1-5, with D unresolved. Germline V gene lookup returns CDR1 SNHLY and CDR2 FYNNEI. Trimming cost V 7 bases and J 6 bases, with 13 bases left between them. The CDR3 has 13 amino acids. The CDR3 sequence: CASKGGVGQPQHF. In DNA form, the CDR3 reads TGTGCCAGCAAAGGCGGGGTCGGTCAGCCCCAGCATTTT.

This clonotype was counted once. The chain combines TRBV5-4 with TRBJ2-2; 9 bases fit TRBD1. The CDR3 contains 17 residues. The germline V gene encodes CDR1 SGHNT and CDR2 YYREEE (reference sequence). The J segment lost 2 bases and the V segment lost 4 bases, leaving 9 bases of the junction unmatched. The CDR3 sequence is CASSRRNRGLNTGELFF. The CDR3 DNA sequence: TGTGCCAGCAGCCGGAGAAACAGGGGGCTCAACACCGGGGAGCTGTTTTTT.

By frequency in the sample, this clonotype is large. The CDR3 sequence is CASSLDPGNYGYTF. CDR3 nucleotides: TGTGCCAGCAGCTTAGATCCAGGGAACTATGGCTACACCTTC. The chain has TRBV7-2 and TRBJ1-2; D may be TRBD1 (5 bases). This CDR3 is built from 14 residues. The germline V gene encodes CDR1 SGHTA and CDR2 FQGNSA. The germline V and J ends were trimmed by 1 base and 2 bases, with 8 bases remaining between them.

This sequence joins TRBV10-3 and TRBJ1-3; TRBD1 aligns across 9 bases. The ends lost 11 bases at V and 2 bases at J; junction bases unmatched: 10. Germline assignment: CDR1 ENHRY and CDR2 SYGVKD. The CDR3 is 15 amino acids. The CDR3 spells CAVSGTGWAGNTIYF. Written as DNA, the CDR3 is TGTGCCGTGTCCGGGACAGGGTGGGCTGGAAACACCATATATTTT.

This clonotype was detected only a few times. The chain combines TRBV19 with TRBJ1-5; weak D call: TRBD1 (6 bases). Germline V gene sequence: CDR1 LNHDA, CDR2 SQIVND (reference sequence). The CDR3 loop spans 17 amino acids. V was cut by 8 bases and J by 2 bases, with 22 bases left in between. CDR3 DNA sequence: TGTGCCAGTCGCCTAACAGGGATCTGGGGCGGCAATCAGCCCCAGCATTTT. Its translation is CASRLTGIWGGNQPQHF.

The table lists this clonotype with a few counts. This chain uses TRBV11-3 with TRBJ1-6, with D hard to call. CDR1 is SGHNT and CDR2 is YENEEA in the germline V gene. With 6 bases removed from V and 10 bases from J, the gap between germline ends came to 16 bases. The CDR3 spans 14 residues. CDR3 in amino acids: CASSLTLRRSPLHF. CDR3 DNA sequence: TGTGCCAGCAGTCTTACCCTACGGCGATCACCCCTCCACTTT.

The rearrangement links TRBV11-2 to TRBJ2-2, with 7 bases that match TRBD1. The CDR3 loop spans 14 amino acids. V was clipped by 5 bases and J by 8 bases; unmatched bases: 8. CDR1 and CDR2 from the germline V gene are SGHAT and FQNNGV. For the CDR3, the DNA is TGTGCCAGCAGCCCTTGGGACAGAGTAGGGGAGCTGTTTTTT. Residues: CASSPWDRVGELFF. The whole variable domain, remainder taken from reference TRBV11-2 and TRBJ2-2, is EAGVAQSPRYKIIEKRQSVAFWCNPISGHATLYWYQQILGQGPKLLIQFQNNGVVDDSQLPKDRFSAERLKGVDSTLKIQPAKLEDSAVYLCASSPWDRVGELFFGEGSRLTVL.

This chain uses TRBV10-3 with TRBJ2-2; 10 positions agree with TRBD1. The CDR3 has 15 amino acids. The germline CDR1 and CDR2 sequences are ENHRY and SYGVKD. The V segment lost 5 bases and the J segment 8 bases; nucleotides outside the gene matches: 8. The DNA for the CDR3 is TGTGCCATCAGTCGTACGGGACAGGGGATGGGGGAGCTGTTTTTT. This codes for CAISRTGQGMGELFF.

The table lists this clonotype with a few counts. V is TRBV19 and J is TRBJ2-5; 11 nucleotides agree with TRBD2. The CDR3 has 16 residues. From germline, CDR1 is LNHDA and CDR2 SQIVND (reference sequence). V lost 4 bases and J lost 9; bases outside the gene matches: 13. CDR3 in DNA: TGTGCCAGTAGTAAACCCGGGACTAGCGGCCTGGGGGCCCAGTACTTC. Translating it yields CASSKPGTSGLGAQYF.

The chain links TRBV12-3 or TRBV12-4 to TRBJ2-2; D uncertain. The CDR3 extends over 13 amino acids. The V end was cut by 6 bases, the J end by 5 bases, with 10 bases between. The chain's CDR3 is CASSRGGTGELFF. DNA for the CDR3: TGTGCCAGCAGCAGAGGTGGTACCGGGGAGCTGTTTTTT.

V and J are TRBV11-3 and TRBJ2-3, with D tentatively TRBD2 (6 bases). The CDR3 spans 14 residues. Trimming shortened V by 2 bases and J by 0 bases, and 6 bases separated the two germline ends. Germline V lookup: CDR1 SGHNT, CDR2 YENEEA. CDR3 sequence reads: CASSLSGSTDTQYF. CDR3 DNA sequence: TGTGCCAGCAGCTTAAGCGGGAGCACAGATACGCAGTATTTT.

This rearrangement joins TRBV6-1 to TRBJ1-5, with 7 nucleotides matching TRBD1. This CDR3 is 16 amino acids long. J gave up 3 bases and V 4 bases, and 9 bases lay outside the gene matches. CDR1 is MNHNS, CDR2 SASEGT, per germline. The CDR3 DNA is TGTGCCAGCAGTGCAATGACAGGGTGGGACAATCAGCCCCAGCATTTT. Amino acid sequence: CASSAMTGWDNQPQHF.